The 23 T cell receptor beta chains listed next were all sequenced from one sample in a study of T-cell reconstitution after alpha-beta-depleted transplantation in children. Unique molecular identifiers were incorporated during preparation of the TCRbeta library. Via MiXCR, TCRdb re-called the PCR reads, giving one row per CDR3 protein. Of about 600,000 distinct CDR3 sequences in the sample, roughly 13% were seen once. Specimen: PBMCs, mostly from graft donor cells, collected 360 days after TCRalphabeta/CD19-depleted stem cell transplant. These receptors came from a male patient under 18 who had a stem cell transplant for acute myeloid leukemia, so the T cells may come from the graft donor.

With regard to this clonotype: Sequence at one end of the junction differs from germline and may be a read error. This chain uses TRBV28 with TRBJ2-5, with TRBD2 identical over 9 bases. Germline CDR1 and CDR2: MDHEN and SYDVKM. The CDR3 sequence is 14 residues long. The chain's CDR3 is CASSSPLAGEAQYF. The CDR3, as DNA: TGTGCCAGCAGCTCCCCTTTAGCGGGAGAGGCCCAGTACTTC.

V gene TRBV5-1 combines with J gene TRBJ2-5; 11 nucleotides agree with TRBD1. This CDR3 has 15 amino acids. Germline CDR1 is SGHRS and CDR2 is YFSETQ. The V and J ends lost 4 bases and 5 bases, in that order; junction bases with no gene match: 7. The CDR3: CASSLRTGGVETQYF. The CDR3 DNA follows: TGCGCCAGCAGCCTGCGGACAGGGGGCGTTGAGACCCAGTACTTC.

This clonotype was counted many times. V and J are TRBV14 and TRBJ2-2; D is perhaps TRBD2 (5 bases). V was cut by 3 bases and J by 2 bases, with 16 bases left in between. The CDR3 sequence is 17 residues long. Germline V gene sequence: CDR1 SGHDN, CDR2 FVKESK. The CDR3 DNA reads as TGTGCCAGCAGCCACCGATCCTCCGGGATTAACACCGGGGAGCTGTTTTTT. This gives the protein CASSHRSSGINTGELFF.

The chain uses TRBV7-2 and TRBJ2-3; D ambiguous. Germline values: CDR1 SGHTA, CDR2 FQGNSA. This CDR3 has 14 amino acids. The V and J ends lost 1 base and 4 bases respectively, with 9 bases between them. The CDR3 region has the DNA TGTGCCAGCAGCTTAGGTGGCTTCTCAGATACGCAGTATTTT. It translates to CASSLGGFSDTQYF.

This clonotype was seen many times. The chain has TRBV5-1 and TRBJ2-5; D is possibly TRBD1 (6 bases). The germline V gene encodes CDR1 SGHRS and CDR2 YFSETQ. This CDR3 is built from 14 residues. Trimming removed 4 bases at V and 5 bases at J, with 15 bases between. The CDR3 DNA reads TGCGCCAGCAGCGGCGGACAGCATTTCGAGACCCAGTACTTC. It yields the protein CASSGGQHFETQYF.

This rearrangement joins TRBV6-2 or TRBV6-3 to TRBJ1-6, with D tentatively TRBD1 (6 bases). The ends were cut back, 6 bases at V and 7 bases at J, with 16 bases in the middle. Germline V CDR1 and CDR2: MNHEY, SVGEGT. The CDR3 totals 15 residues. CDR3 coding DNA: TGTGCCAGCAGGCCACCGGGACATCGAAATTCACCCCTCCACTTT. It is translated as CASRPPGHRNSPLHF.

A few counts support this clonotype. The genes are TRBV18 and TRBJ2-7; no clear D gene. Trimming pared 4 bases from V and 6 bases from J, leaving 10 bases between. CDR1 is KGHSH and CDR2 is LQKENI in the germline V gene. This CDR3 spans 12 amino acids. The chain's CDR3 is CASSHLEREQYF. CDR3 sequence (DNA): TGTGCCAGCTCACATCTAGAGCGCGAGCAGTACTTC.

This clonotype was detected only a few times. This chain links TRBV12-3 or TRBV12-4 with TRBJ2-2; D call uncertain. The V gene lost 6 bases and the J gene lost 4 bases, with 12 bases spanning the gap. This CDR3 spans 14 amino acids. DNA of the CDR3: TGTGCCAGCAGCCGTATTAGGAGCACCGGGGAGCTGTTTTTT. Protein sequence: CASSRIRSTGELFF.

This clonotype was observed a few times. The CDR3 region is CASSRTRGLSNEQYF. Written as DNA, the CDR3 is TGTGCCAGCAGCCGGACACGGGGCTTGTCGAACGAGCAGTACTTC. V is TRBV7-2 and J is TRBJ2-7; D assignment may be TRBD1 or TRBD2 (5 bases each). CDR1 is SGHTA and CDR2 is FQGNSA in the germline V gene. This CDR3 contains 15 residues. V was cut by 5 bases and J by 5 bases, with 19 bases left in between.

This rearrangement joins TRBV30 to TRBJ1-1; D is unclear. With 0 bases removed from V and 0 bases from J, the gap between germline ends came to 8 bases. The CDR3 is made up of 14 amino acids. Germline lookup yields CDR1 GTSNPN and CDR2 SVGIG (reference sequence). The DNA of the CDR3 is TGTGCCTGGAGTGTAGAGACTTTGAACACTGAAGCTTTCTTT. Its translation: CAWSVETLNTEAFF.

This clonotype was counted a few times. The chain carries TRBV29-1 and TRBJ2-3, with D possibly being TRBD2 (7 bases). V lost 3 bases and J 8 bases, leaving 15 bases between the germline ends. The germline V gene has CDR1 SQVTM and CDR2 ANQGSEA. The CDR3 is 13 amino acids. In DNA form, the CDR3 reads TGCAGCGTTGATACTAGCGAGGGGGGTACGCAGTATTTT. Residues: CSVDTSEGGTQYF.

This clonotype showed up just a few times. The V and J genes are TRBV20-1 and TRBJ2-2; D is unclear. Trimming cost V 3 bases and J 1 base, with 6 bases left between them. CDR1 DFQATT and CDR2 SNEGSKA come from the germline V gene (reference sequence). This CDR3 is 13 amino acids long. CDR3 protein: CSASLLNTGELFF. DNA for the CDR3: TGCAGTGCTAGCCTACTGAACACCGGGGAGCTGTTTTTT.

This clonotype was observed a few times. The conserved phenylalanine or tryptophan is not found at the CDR3 terminus, so this likely reflects a read error. It is unclear where the CDR3 begins or ends on the DNA, so no DNA is shown, and the CDR3 is as TCRdb lists it. This rearrangement joins TRBV7-8 to TRBJ2-4; TRBD2, the table's D call, was not compared with the DNA. Germline CDR1 reads SGHVS; CDR2 reads FQNEAQ. The CDR3 numbers 12 amino acids, ends counted. The chain's CDR3 is CASSHSTGTQTM.

There are a few counts of this clonotype. The chain recombines TRBV4-2 with TRBJ1-1; 12 positions agree with TRBD1. Germline CDR1 and CDR2: LGHNA and YNFKEQ. Trimming removed 4 bases from V and 7 bases from J; junction bases left unmatched: 10. This CDR3 spans 16 amino acids. CDR3 amino acids: CASSPPRDRGQGEAFF. The CDR3 nucleotides are TGTGCCAGCAGCCCGCCCCGGGACAGGGGGCAAGGTGAAGCTTTCTTT.

There are many counts of this clonotype. The chain combines TRBV12-3 or TRBV12-4 with TRBJ2-3; 11 nucleotides line up with TRBD2. This CDR3 has 15 residues. Trimming at V came to 6 bases and at J to 6 bases, leaving 8 bases not matched to a gene. CDR3 sequence: CASRISGRAPDTQYF. The CDR3 coding sequence is TGTGCCAGCAGGATTAGCGGGAGGGCCCCGGATACGCAGTATTTT.

This clonotype was seen only a few times. The chain combines TRBV20-1 with TRBJ2-1; TRBD2 matches at 9 bases. From germline, CDR1 is DFQATT and CDR2 SNEGSKA (reference sequence). The trim removed 4 bases at V and 8 bases at J, leaving 12 bases unmatched. CDR3 length: 15 residues. CDR3 DNA: TGCAGTGCTACCTCCTTGGCGGGAGGGCTAGATGAGCAGTTCTTC. It codes for CSATSLAGGLDEQFF.

The chain joins TRBV11-2 to TRBJ2-4, with D perhaps matching TRBD1 or TRBD2 (5 bases each). This CDR3 contains 17 residues. Germline CDR1 reads SGHAT; CDR2 reads FQNNGV. The V end was cut by 7 bases, the J end by 0 bases, with 19 bases between. This CDR3 is CASTERGRDPAKNIQYF. The CDR3 region has the DNA TGTGCCAGCACCGAGAGGGGTCGGGATCCAGCCAAAAACATTCAGTACTTC.

V is TRBV7-2 and J is TRBJ1-1, with 7 bases matching TRBD1. Germline CDR1 reads SGHTA; CDR2 reads FQGNSA. This CDR3 region has 17 residues. Germline trimming cut 3 bases from V and 5 bases from J; bases unmatched to any gene: 15. The CDR3 spells CASSLVTRQGGWTEAFF. CDR3 nucleotides: TGTGCCAGCAGCTTGGTGACTCGACAGGGTGGATGGACTGAAGCTTTCTTT.

The chain joins TRBV20-1 to TRBJ2-7; no reliable D call. Germline V gene sequence: CDR1 DFQATT, CDR2 SNEGSKA (reference sequence). The ends were cut back, 0 bases at V and 2 bases at J, with 17 bases in the middle. The CDR3 sequence is 16 residues long. The CDR3 DNA reads TGCAGTGCTAGAGATCGGTCGCTACAGCTGACCTACGAGCAGTACTTC. This sequence encodes CSARDRSLQLTYEQYF.

The rearrangement uses TRBV5-1 and TRBJ2-1, with D unresolved. Trimming removed 0 bases from V and 2 bases from J, with 12 bases in between. The CDR3 runs to 16 residues. Germline V gives CDR1 SGHRS, CDR2 YFSETQ. The CDR3: CASSLEGPVPYNEQFF. CDR3 bases: TGCGCCAGCAGCTTGGAAGGTCCAGTCCCCTACAATGAGCAGTTCTTC.

This clonotype has a handful of counts. The chain employs TRBV7-9 and TRBJ2-7; D unclear. This CDR3 spans 16 amino acids. Germline V gene lookup returns CDR1 SEHNR and CDR2 FQNEAQ (reference sequence). V was clipped by 1 base and J by 7 bases, with 20 bases between them. The CDR3 sequence: CASSLGARTSMGEQYF. In DNA form, the CDR3 reads TGTGCCAGCAGCTTAGGGGCCAGGACCTCGATGGGGGAGCAGTACTTC.

The gene calls are TRBV2 and TRBJ2-3; a weak D match, TRBD2 (6 bases). CDR1 and CDR2 from the germline V gene are SNHLY and FYNNEI. The CDR3 consists of 13 residues. The V end lost 3 bases, the J end lost 4 bases, and 8 bases lay between the germline ends. This CDR3 is CASSEGGADTQYF. CDR3 bases: TGTGCCAGCAGTGAGGGGGGAGCAGATACGCAGTATTTT. Full variable domain (rest looked up from reference TRBV2 and TRBJ2-3): EPEVTQTPSHQVTQMGQEVILRCVPISNHLYFYWYRQILGQKVEFLVSFYNNEISEKSEIFDDQFSVERPDGSNFTLKIRSTKLEDSAMYFCASSEGGADTQYFGPGTRLTVL.

The chain has TRBV6-1 and TRBJ1-5; 9 bases are a match to TRBD1. Germline CDR1 MNHNS, CDR2 SASEGT. The V and J ends lost 8 bases and 3 bases, in that order; junction bases with no gene match: 5. CDR3 size: 14 residues. The CDR3 loop is CASQRTGANQPQHF. The CDR3 DNA reads as TGTGCCAGCCAAAGGACAGGGGCCAATCAGCCCCAGCATTTT.